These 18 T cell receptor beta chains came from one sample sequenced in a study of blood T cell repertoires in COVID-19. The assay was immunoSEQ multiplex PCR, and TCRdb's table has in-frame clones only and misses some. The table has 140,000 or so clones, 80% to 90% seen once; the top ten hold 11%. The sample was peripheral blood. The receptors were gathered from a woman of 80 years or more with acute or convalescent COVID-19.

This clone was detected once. The CDR3 sequence is CATQRDRNYGYTF. The CDR3 nucleotides are TGTGCCACCCAAAGGGACAGAAACTATGGCTACACCTTC. The chain uses TRBV15 and TRBJ1-2, with 7 positions matching TRBD1. The CDR3 extends over 13 amino acids. Germline CDR1 and CDR2: LNHNV and YYDKDF (reference sequence). V was clipped by 8 bases and J by 2 bases; unmatched bases: 5.

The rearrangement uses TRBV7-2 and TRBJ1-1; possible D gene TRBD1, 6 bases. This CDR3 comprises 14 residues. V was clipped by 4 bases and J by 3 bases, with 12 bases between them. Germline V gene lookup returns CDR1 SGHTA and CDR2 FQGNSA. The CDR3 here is CASSYQGTDTEAFF. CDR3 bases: TGTGCCAGCAGCTATCAGGGGACGGACACTGAAGCTTTCTTT.

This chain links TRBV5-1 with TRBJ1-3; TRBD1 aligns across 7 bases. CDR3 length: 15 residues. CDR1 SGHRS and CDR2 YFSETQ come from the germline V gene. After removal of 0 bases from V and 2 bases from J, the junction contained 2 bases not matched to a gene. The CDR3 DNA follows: TGCGCCAGCAGCTTGGCCGACAGGGCTGGAAACACCATATATTTT. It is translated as CASSLADRAGNTIYF.

CDR3 DNA sequence: TGTGCCAGCGGACAGGCTGATAATTCACCCCTCCACTTT. Amino acids: CASGQADNSPLHF. The J gene is TRBJ1-6, the V gene TRBV18, with 7 bases lining up with TRBD1. The CDR3 covers 13 residues. The germline V gene has CDR1 KGHSH and CDR2 LQKENI. V was clipped by 8 bases and J by 5 bases; unmatched bases: 3.

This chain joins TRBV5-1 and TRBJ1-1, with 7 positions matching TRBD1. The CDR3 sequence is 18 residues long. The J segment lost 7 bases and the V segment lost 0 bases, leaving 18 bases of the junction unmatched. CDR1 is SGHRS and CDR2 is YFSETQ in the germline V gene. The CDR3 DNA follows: TGCGCCAGCAGCTTGGAGGGTCGTTTCGGACAGGAGGAGTATGAAGCTTTCTTT. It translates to CASSLEGRFGQEEYEAFF.

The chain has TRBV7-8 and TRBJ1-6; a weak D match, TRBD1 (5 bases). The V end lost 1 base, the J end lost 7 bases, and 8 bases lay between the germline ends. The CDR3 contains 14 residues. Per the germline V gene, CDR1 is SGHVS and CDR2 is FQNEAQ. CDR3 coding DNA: TGTGCCAGCAGCTTAGTCGCAGGGAATTCACCCCTCCACTTT. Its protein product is CASSLVAGNSPLHF.

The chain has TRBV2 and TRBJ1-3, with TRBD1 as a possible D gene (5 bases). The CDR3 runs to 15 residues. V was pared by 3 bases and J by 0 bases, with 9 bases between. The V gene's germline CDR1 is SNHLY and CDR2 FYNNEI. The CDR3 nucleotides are TGTGCCAGCAGTGAGGCAGGGTACTCTGGAAACACCATATATTTT. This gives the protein CASSEAGYSGNTIYF.

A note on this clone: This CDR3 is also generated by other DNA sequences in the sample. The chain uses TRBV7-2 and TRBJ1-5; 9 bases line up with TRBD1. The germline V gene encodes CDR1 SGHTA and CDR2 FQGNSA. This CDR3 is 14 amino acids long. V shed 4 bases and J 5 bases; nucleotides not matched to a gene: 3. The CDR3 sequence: CASSSGQGDQPQHF. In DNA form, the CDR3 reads TGTGCCAGCAGCTCGGGACAGGGCGATCAGCCCCAGCATTTT.

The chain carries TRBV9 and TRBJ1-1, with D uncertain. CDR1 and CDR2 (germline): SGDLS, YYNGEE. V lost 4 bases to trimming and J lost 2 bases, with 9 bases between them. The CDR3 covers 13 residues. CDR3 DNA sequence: TGTGCCAGCAGCCCCACAGCTAACACTGAAGCTTTCTTT. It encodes CASSPTANTEAFF.

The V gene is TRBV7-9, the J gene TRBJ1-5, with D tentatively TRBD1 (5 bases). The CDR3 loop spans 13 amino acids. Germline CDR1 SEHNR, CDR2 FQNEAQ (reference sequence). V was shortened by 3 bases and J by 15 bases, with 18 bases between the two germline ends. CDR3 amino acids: CASSFSAPGQWHF. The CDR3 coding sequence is TGTGCCAGCAGCTTCTCCGCCCCAGGGCAGTGGCATTTT.

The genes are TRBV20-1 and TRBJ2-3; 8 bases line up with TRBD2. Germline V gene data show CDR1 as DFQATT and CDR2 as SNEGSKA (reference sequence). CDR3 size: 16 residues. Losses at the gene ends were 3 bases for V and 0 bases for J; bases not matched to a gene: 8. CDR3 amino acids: CSASALAGSSTDTQYF. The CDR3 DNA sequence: TGCAGTGCTAGTGCGCTAGCGGGTTCTAGCACAGATACGCAGTATTTT.

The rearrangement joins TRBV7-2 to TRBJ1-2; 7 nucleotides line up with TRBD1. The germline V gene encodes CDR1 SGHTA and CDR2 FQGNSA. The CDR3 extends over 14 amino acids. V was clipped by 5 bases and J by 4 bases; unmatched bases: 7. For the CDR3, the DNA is TGTGCCAGCAGCCCCAAGGGGGACAGCTATGGCTACACCTTC. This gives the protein CASSPKGDSYGYTF. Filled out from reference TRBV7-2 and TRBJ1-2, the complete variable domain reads GAGVSQSPSNKVTEKGKDVELRCDPISGHTALYWYRQSLGQGLEFLIYFQGNSAPDKSGLPSDRFSAERTGGSVSTLTIQRTQQEDSAVYLCASSPKGDSYGYTFGSGTRLTVV.

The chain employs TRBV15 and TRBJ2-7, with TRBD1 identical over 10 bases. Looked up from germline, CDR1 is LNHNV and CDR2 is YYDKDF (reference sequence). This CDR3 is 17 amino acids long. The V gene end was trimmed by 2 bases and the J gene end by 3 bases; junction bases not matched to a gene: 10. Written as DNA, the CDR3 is TGTGCCACCAGCAGAAAGGGACAGGGGACGAAAGACTACGAGCAGTACTTC. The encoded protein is CATSRKGQGTKDYEQYF.

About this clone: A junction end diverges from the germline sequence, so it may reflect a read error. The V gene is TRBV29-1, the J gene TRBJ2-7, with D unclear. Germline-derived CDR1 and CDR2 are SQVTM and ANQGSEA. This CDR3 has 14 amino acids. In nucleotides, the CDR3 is TGCAGCGTTGAAGTGGCCGGGTTTTCCTCCGAGCAGTACTTC. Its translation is CSVEVAGFSSEQYF.

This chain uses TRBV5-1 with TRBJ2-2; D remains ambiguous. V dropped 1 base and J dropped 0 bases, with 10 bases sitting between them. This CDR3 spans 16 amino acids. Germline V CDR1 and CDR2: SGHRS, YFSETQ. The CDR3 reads CASSLQQGANTGELFF. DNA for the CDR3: TGCGCCAGCAGCTTGCAACAAGGAGCGAACACCGGGGAGCTGTTTTTT.

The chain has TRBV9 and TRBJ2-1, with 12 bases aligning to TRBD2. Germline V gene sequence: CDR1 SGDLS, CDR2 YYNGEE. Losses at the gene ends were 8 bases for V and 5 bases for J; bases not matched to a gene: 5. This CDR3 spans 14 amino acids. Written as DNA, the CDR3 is TGTGCCAGTACTAGCGGGGGGTTTAACAATGAGCAGTTCTTC. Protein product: CASTSGGFNNEQFF.

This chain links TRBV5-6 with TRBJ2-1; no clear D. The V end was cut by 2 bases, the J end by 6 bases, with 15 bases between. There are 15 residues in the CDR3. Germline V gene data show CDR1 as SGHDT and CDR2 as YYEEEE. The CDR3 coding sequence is TGTGCCAGCAGCTTAATAAGAGGCATTACCAATGAGCAGTTCTTC. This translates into CASSLIRGITNEQFF.

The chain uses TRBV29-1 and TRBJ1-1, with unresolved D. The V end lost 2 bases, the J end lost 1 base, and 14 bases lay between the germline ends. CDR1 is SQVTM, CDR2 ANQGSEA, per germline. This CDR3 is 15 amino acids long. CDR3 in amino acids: CSVERGSGRNTEAFF. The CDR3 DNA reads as TGCAGCGTTGAAAGAGGGTCGGGAAGGAACACTGAAGCTTTCTTT.